This T cell receptor (beta chain) was sequenced for a study of blood T cell repertoires in COVID-19. As for the study in general: Samples taken during acute and convalescent COVID-19 were collected in the United States, Italy and Spain. Nucleic acid was either cDNA or gDNA, and it came from T cells, B-cell-depleted T cells, or PBMCs.

Assay used: immunoSEQ multiplex PCR; TCRdb lists only in-frame clones, some missing. The data contain tens of thousands of clones, 80% to 85% of them singletons. The CDR3 has 16 amino acids. This chain links TRBV21-1 with TRBJ2-4; the table names TRBD1, a call not compared with the DNA. TRBV21-1 is a known pseudogene. The TCR comes from a man aged 50-59 years with acute or convalescent COVID-19. Specimen: peripheral blood. The CDR3 DNA reads TGTGCCAGCAGCAAAGGAACAGGGCGAGCCAAAAACATTCAGTACTTC. Translating gives CASSKGTGRAKNIQYF.